This TCR beta chain was captured in a study of T-cell reconstitution after alpha-beta-depleted transplantation in children. Findings and caveats of the study: Alpha-beta T cells about two months after transplant reportedly derived from several hundred expanded graft clones.

Worth noting for this clonotype: The antigen is unknown.

The CDR3 runs 18 residues. Unmatched junction bases numbered 12, after V lost 0 bases and J lost 6 bases. CDR1 and CDR2 from the germline V gene are SQVTM and ANQGSEA. Unique molecular identifiers tagged the TCRbeta library. Using its own MiXCR run on the PCR reads, TCRdb lists one record per CDR3 protein. This table holds around 800,000 distinct CDR3 sequences, roughly 15% found once. The rearrangement joins TRBV29-1 to TRBJ2-2; 11 bases line up with TRBD2. This receptor was taken from a male patient aged 10 to 17 who had a stem cell transplant for acute lymphoblastic leukemia, so the T cells may come from the graft donor. The source material was PBMCs, mostly from graft donor cells, sampled 360 days after TCRalphabeta/CD19-depleted stem cell transplant. The DNA of the CDR3 is TGCAGCGTTGAAGATCACCTAGCGGGAGGAACGGGGGCCGGGGAGCTGTTTTTT. It codes for CSVEDHLAGGTGAGELFF.